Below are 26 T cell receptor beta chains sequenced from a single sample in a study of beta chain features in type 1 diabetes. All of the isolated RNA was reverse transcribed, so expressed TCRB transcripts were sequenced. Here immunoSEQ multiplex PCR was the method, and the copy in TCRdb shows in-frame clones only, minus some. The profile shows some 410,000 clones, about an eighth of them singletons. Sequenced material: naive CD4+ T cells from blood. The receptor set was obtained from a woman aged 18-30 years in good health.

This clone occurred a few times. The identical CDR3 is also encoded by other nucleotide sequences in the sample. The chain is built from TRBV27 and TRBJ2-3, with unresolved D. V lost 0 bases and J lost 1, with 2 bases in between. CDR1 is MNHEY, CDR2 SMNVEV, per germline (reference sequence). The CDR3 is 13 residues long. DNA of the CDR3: TGTGCCAGCAGTTTATCCCGCACAGATACGCAGTATTTT. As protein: CASSLSRTDTQYF.

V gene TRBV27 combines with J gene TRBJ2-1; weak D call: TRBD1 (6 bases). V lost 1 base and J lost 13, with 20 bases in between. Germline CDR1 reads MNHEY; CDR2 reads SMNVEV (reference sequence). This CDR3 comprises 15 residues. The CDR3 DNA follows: TGTGCCAGCAGTTTATTGGGGTCAATACAGGGAACTCAGTTCTTC. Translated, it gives CASSLLGSIQGTQFF.

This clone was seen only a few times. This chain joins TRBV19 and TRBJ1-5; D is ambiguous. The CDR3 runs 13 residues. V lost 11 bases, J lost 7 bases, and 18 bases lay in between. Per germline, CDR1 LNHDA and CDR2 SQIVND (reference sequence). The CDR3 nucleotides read TGTGCCGTTCTTGTTGGGAAGGTACAGCCCCAGCATTTT. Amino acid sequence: CAVLVGKVQPQHF. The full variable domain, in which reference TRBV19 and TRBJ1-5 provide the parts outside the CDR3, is DGGITQSPKYLFRKEGQNVTLSCEQNLNHDAMYWYRQDPGQGLRLIYYSQIVNDFQKGDIAEGYSVSREKKESFPLTVTSAQKNPTAFYLCAVLVGKVQPQHFGDGTRLSIL.

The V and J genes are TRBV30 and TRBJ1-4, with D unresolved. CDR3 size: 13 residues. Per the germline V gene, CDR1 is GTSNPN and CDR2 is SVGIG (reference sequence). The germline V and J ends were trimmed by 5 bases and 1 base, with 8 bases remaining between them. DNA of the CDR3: TGTGCCTGGCGGAGACAAACTAATGAAAAACTGTTTTTT. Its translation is CAWRRQTNEKLFF.

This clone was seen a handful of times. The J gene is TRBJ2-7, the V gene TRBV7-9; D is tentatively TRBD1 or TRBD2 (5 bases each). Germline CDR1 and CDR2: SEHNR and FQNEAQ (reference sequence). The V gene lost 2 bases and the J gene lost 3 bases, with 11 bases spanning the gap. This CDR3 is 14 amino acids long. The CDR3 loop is CASSLLGDLYEQYF. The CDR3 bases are TGTGCCAGCAGCTTATTAGGGGACCTCTACGAGCAGTACTTC.

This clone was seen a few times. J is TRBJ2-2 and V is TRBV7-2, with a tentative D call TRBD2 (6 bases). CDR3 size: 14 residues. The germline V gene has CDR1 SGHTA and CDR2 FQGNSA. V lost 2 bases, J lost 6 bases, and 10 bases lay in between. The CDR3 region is CASSLRLASGELFF. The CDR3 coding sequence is TGTGCCAGCAGCTTAAGGCTAGCGTCCGGGGAGCTGTTTTTT.

DNA for the CDR3: TGTGCCAGCAGCCGAGGGACCAGAACTGGGGCAGATACGCAGTATTTT. It codes for CASSRGTRTGADTQYF. The chain couples TRBV7-2 to TRBJ2-3; D is tentatively TRBD1 or TRBD2 (5 bases each). This CDR3 comprises 16 residues. V was clipped by 5 bases and J by 4 bases, with 19 bases between them. Germline V gene sequence: CDR1 SGHTA, CDR2 FQGNSA.

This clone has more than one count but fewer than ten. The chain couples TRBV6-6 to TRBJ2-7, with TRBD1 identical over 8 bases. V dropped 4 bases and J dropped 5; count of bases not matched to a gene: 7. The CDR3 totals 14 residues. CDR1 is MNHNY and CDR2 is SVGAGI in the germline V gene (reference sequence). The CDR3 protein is CASSFRTGRNEQYV. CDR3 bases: TGTGCCAGCAGTTTCCGGACAGGGAGGAACGAGCAGTACGTC.

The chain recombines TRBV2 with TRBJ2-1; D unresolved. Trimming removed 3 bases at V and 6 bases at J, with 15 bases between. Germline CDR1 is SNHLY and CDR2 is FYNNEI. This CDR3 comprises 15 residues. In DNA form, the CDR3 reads TGTGCCAGCAGTGATGAGCCTGACTTCGGCAATGAGCAGTTCTTC. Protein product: CASSDEPDFGNEQFF.

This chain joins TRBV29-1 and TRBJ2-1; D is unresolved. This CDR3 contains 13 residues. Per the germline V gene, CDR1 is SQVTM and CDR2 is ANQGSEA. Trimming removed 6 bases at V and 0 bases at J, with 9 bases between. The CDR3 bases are TGCAGCGTCACGCTCTTCTCCTACAATGAGCAGTTCTTC. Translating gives CSVTLFSYNEQFF.

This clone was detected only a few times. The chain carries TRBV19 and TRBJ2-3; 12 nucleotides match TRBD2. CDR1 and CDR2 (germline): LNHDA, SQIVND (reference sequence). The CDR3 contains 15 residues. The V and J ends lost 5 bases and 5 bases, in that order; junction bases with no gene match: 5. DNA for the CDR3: TGTGCCAGTAGTGCACTAGCGGGAGGTAAAGATACGCAGTATTTT. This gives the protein CASSALAGGKDTQYF.

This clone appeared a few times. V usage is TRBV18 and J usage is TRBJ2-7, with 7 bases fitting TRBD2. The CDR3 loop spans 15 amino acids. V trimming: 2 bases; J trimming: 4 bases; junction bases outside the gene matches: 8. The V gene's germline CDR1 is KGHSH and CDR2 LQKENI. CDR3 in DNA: TGTGCCAGCTCACCAACTGCGGGAGTTGGGTACGAGCAGTACTTC. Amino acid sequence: CASSPTAGVGYEQYF.

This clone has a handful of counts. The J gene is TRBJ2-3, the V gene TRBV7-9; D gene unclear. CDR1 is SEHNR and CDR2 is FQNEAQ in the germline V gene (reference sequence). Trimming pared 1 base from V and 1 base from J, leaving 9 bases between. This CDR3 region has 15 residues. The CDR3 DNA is TGTGCCAGCAGCTTAGTAGGCGTGGGCACAGATACGCAGTATTTT. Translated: CASSLVGVGTDTQYF.

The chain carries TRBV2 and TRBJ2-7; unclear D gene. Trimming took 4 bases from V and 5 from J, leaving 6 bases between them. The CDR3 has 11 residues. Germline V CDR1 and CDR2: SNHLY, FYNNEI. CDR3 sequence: CASSVGNEQYF. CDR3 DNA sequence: TGTGCCAGCAGTGTGGGGAACGAGCAGTACTTC.

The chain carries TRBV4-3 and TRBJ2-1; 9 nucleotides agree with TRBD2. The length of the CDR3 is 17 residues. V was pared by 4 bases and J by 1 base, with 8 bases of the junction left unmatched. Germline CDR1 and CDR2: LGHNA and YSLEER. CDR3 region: CASSREPLAGSYNEQFF. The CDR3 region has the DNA TGCGCCAGCAGCCGGGAACCACTAGCGGGTTCCTACAATGAGCAGTTCTTC.

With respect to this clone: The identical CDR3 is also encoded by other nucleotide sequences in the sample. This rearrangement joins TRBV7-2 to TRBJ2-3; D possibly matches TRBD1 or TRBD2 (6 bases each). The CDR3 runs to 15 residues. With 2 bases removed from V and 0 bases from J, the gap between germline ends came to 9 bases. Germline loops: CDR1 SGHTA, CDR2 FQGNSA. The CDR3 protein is CASSLRGASTDTQYF. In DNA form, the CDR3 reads TGTGCCAGCAGCTTAAGGGGGGCTAGCACAGATACGCAGTATTTT. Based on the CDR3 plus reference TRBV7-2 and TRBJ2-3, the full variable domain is GAGVSQSPSNKVTEKGKDVELRCDPISGHTALYWYRQSLGQGLEFLIYFQGNSAPDKSGLPSDRFSAERTGGSVSTLTIQRTQQEDSAVYLCASSLRGASTDTQYFGPGTRLTVL.

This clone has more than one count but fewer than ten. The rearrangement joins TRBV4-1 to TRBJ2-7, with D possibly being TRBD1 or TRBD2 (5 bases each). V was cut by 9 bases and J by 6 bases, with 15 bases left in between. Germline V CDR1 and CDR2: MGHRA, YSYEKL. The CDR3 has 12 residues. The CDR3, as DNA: TGCGCCAGTTTTCATGGGGGAACCGAGCAGTACGTC. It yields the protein CASFHGGTEQYV.

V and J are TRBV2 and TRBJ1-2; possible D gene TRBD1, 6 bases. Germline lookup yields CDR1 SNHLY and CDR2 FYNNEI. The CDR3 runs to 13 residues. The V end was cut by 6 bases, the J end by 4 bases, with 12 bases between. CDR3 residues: CASRGRDTYGYTF. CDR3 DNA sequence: TGTGCCAGCAGGGGCCGGGACACCTATGGCTACACCTTC. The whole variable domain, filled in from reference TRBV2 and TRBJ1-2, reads EPEVTQTPSHQVTQMGQEVILRCVPISNHLYFYWYRQILGQKVEFLVSFYNNEISEKSEIFDDQFSVERPDGSNFTLKIRSTKLEDSAMYFCASRGRDTYGYTFGSGTRLTVV.

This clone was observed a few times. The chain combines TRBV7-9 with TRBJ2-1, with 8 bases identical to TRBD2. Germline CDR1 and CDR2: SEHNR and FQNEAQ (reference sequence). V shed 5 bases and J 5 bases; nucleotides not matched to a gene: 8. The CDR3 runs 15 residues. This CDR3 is CASSTWLAGHNEQFF. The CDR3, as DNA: TGTGCCAGCAGCACCTGGCTAGCGGGCCACAATGAGCAGTTCTTC.

CDR3 sequence reads: CASGLVVFASSYNEQFF. The CDR3 nucleotides are TGTGCTAGTGGTTTGGTAGTGTTCGCGAGCTCCTACAATGAGCAGTTCTTC. The chain couples TRBV12-5 to TRBJ2-1, with D hard to call. V was cut by 0 bases and J by 0 bases, with 12 bases left in between. CDR1 is LGHNT and CDR2 is FRNRAP in the germline V gene. This CDR3 region has 17 residues.

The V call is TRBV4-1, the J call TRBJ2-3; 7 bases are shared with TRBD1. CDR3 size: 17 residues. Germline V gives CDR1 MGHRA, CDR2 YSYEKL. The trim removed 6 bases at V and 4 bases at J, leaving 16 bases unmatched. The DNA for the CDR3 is TGCGCCAGCAGAGGGAACAGGGGAAATATTGAAGCAGATACGCAGTATTTT. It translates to CASRGNRGNIEADTQYF.

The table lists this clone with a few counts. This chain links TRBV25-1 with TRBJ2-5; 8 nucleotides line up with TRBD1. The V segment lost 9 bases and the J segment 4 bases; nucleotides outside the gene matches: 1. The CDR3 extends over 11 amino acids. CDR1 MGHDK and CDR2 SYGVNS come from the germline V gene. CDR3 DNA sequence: TGTGCCAGTGACAGGGGAGAGACCCAGTACTTC. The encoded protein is CASDRGETQYF.

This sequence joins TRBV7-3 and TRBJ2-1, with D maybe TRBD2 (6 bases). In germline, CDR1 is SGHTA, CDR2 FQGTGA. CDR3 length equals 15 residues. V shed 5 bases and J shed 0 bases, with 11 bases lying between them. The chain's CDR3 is CASSPGLSSYNEQFF. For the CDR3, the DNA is TGTGCCAGCAGCCCGGGACTTAGCTCCTACAATGAGCAGTTCTTC.

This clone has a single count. Written as DNA, the CDR3 is TGTGCCAGCAGCCCGGACGGGTTATGGGGCTACACCTTC. It specifies CASSPDGLWGYTF. The chain carries TRBV7-2 and TRBJ1-2; no clear D. CDR3 length equals 13 residues. CDR1 is SGHTA and CDR2 is FQGNSA in the germline V gene. Trimming stripped 5 bases from V and 8 bases from J, with 15 bases between.

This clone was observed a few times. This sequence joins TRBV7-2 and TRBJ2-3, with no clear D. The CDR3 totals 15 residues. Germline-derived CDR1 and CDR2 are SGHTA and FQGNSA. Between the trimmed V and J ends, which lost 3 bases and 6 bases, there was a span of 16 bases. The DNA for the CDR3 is TGTGCCAGCAGCTTGGAGCCAGGTTCGGCGGATACGCAGTATTTT. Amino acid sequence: CASSLEPGSADTQYF.

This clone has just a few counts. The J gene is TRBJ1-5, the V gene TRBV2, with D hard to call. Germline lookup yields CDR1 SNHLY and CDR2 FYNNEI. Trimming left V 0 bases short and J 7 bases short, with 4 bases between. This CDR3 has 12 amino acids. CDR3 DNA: TGTGCCAGCAGTGAAGCGGGCCAGCCCCAGCATTTT. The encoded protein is CASSEAGQPQHF.